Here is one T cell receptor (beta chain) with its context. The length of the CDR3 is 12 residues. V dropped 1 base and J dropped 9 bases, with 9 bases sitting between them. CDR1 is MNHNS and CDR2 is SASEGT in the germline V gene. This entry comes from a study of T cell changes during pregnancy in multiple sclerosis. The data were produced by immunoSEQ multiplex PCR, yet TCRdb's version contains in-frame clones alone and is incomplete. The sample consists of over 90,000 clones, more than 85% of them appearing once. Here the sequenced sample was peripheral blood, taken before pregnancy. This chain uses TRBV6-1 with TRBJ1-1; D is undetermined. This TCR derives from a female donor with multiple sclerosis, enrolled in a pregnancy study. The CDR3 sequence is CASSEGGGKAFF. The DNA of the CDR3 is TGTGCCAGCAGTGAAGGCGGAGGGAAAGCTTTCTTT.